This T cell receptor beta chain was sequenced for a study of blood T cell repertoires in COVID-19. Looking at the study overall: There were acute and convalescent COVID-19 samples, and they came from the United States, Italy and Spain.

From germline, CDR1 is SGHDN and CDR2 FVKESK. This CDR3 is 18 amino acids long. Original methodology: Cell counts per sample came from amplifying reference gene primers. Measured with immunoSEQ multiplex PCR; TCRdb has only the in-frame clones, and not every one. The DNA gave D and trimming, while V, J and clone size come from that table. The sample gives 100,000 to 150,000 clones, 85% of which show up once; about 6.2% is in the top ten. As for this clone: The junction differs from germline at one of its ends, possibly a read error.

Material for sequencing was peripheral blood. This TCR was sampled from a man of 80 years or more with active or convalescent COVID-19. The chain combines TRBV14 with TRBJ1-6; the match to TRBD1 covers 8 bases. The CDR3 is CASNQKTQGATYNSPLHF. The CDR3 DNA is TGTGCCAGCAACCAAAAGACGCAGGGGGCTACCTATAATTCACCCCTCCACTTT.